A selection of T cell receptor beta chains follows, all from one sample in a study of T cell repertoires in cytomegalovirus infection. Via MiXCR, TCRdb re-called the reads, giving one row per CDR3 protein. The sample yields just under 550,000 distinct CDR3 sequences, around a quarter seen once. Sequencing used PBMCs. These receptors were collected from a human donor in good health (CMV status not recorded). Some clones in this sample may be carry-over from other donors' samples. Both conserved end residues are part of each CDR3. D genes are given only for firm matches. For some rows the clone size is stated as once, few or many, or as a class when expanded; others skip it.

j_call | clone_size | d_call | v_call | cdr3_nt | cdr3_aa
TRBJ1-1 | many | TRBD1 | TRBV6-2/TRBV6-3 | TGTGCCAGCAGTTCAGGGACAGGTTGGGATGACACTGAAGCTTTCTTT | CASSSGTGWDDTEAFF
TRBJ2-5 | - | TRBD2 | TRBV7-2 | TGTGCCAGCAGCTTAGCGGGCGGGAGGGTGGAGACCCAGTACTTC | CASSLAGGRVETQYF
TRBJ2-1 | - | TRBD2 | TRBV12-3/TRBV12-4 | TGTGCCAGCAACCCGGGACTAGCGGGGCACAATGAGCAGTTCTTC | CASNPGLAGHNEQFF
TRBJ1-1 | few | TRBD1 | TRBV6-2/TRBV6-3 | TGTGCCAGCAGAACCCGGACAGGGTACACTGAAGCTTTCTTT | CASRTRTGYTEAFF
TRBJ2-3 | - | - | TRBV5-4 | TGTGCCAGCAGCTTTTACGTGGGGATAACAGATACGCAGTATTTT | CASSFYVGITDTQYF
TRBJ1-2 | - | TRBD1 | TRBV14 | TGTGCCAGCAGCCAAGATTGGGGGACAGGGCCCTATGGCTACACCTTC | CASSQDWGTGPYGYTF
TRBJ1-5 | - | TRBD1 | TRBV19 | TGTGCCGCGAACAGGGGGAATCAGCCCCAGCATTTT | CAANRGNQPQHF
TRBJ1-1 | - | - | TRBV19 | TGTGCCAGTAGTACTATAATGGGGAACACTGAAGCTTTCTTT | CASSTIMGNTEAFF
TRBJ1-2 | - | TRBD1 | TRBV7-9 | TGTGCCAGCAGCCGTGCTTTGGGATCGACAGGGGGCGGCTATGGCTACACCTTC | CASSRALGSTGGGYGYTF
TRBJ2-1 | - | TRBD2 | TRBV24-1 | TGTGCCACCAGTGTCCGGACTAGCGGGAGGCGGTGGGAGCAGTTCTTC | CATSVRTSGRRWEQFF
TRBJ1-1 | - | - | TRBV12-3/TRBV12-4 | TGTGCCAGCAGTCAGACAGCCCACACTGAAGCTTTCTTT | CASSQTAHTEAFF
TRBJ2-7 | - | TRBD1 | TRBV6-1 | TGTGCCAGCAGTGGGGGACAGGGTCGATACGAGCAGTACTTC | CASSGGQGRYEQYF